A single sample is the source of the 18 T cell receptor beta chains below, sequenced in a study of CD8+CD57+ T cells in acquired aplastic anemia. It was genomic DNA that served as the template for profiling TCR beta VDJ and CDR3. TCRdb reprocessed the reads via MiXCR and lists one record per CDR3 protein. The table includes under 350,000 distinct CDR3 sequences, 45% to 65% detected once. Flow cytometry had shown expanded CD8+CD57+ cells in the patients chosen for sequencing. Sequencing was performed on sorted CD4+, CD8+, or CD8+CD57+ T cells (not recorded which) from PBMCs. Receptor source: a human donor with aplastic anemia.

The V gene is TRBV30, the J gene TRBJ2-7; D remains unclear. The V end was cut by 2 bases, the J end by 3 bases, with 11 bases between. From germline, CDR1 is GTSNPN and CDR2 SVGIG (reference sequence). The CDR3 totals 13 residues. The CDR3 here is CAWSRDSNYEQYF. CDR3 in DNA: TGTGCCTGGAGTAGGGATTCCAACTACGAGCAGTACTTC.

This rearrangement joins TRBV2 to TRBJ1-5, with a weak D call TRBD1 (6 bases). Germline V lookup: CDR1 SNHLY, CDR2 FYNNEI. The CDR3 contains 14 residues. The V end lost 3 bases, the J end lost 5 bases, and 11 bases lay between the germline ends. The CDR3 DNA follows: TGTGCCAGCAGTGACGGCAGGGGCCATCAGCCCCAGCATTTT. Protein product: CASSDGRGHQPQHF.

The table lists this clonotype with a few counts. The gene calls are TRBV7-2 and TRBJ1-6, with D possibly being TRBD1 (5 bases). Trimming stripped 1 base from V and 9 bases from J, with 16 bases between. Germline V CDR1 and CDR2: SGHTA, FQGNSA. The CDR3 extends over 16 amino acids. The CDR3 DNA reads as TGTGCCAGCAGCTTAGACGGGGGACTGGTCGCTTCACCCCTCCACTTT. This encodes CASSLDGGLVASPLHF.

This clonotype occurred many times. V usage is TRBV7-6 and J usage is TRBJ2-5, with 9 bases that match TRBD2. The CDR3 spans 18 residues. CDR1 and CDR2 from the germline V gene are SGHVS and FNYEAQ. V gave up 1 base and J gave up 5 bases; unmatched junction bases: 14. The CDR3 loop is CASSLGLRGAGGGETQYF. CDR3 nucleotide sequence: TGTGCCAGCAGCTTAGGTCTACGCGGAGCGGGGGGTGGGGAGACCCAGTACTTC.

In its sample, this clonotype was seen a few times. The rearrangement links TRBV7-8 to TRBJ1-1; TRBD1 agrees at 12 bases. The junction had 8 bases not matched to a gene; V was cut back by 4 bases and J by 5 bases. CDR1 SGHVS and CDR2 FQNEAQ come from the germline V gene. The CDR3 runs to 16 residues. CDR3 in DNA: TGTGCCAGCAGCTCCGGGACAGGGGGCCGAGAAACTGAAGCTTTCTTT. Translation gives CASSSGTGGRETEAFF.

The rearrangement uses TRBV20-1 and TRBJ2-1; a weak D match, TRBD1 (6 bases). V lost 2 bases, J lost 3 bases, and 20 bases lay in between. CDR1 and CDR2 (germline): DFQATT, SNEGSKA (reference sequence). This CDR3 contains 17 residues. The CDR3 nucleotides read TGCAGTGCTAGATCGGTTAGAGGGGGTGGGTTCTACAATGAGCAGTTCTTC. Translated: CSARSVRGGGFYNEQFF.

CDR3 protein: CASSMTGDSYGYTF. CDR3 nucleotides: TGTGCCAGTAGTATGACAGGAGATAGCTATGGCTACACCTTC. This sequence joins TRBV19 and TRBJ1-2; tentative D call: TRBD1 (6 bases). The CDR3 is made up of 14 amino acids. CDR1 is LNHDA and CDR2 is SQIVND in the germline V gene (reference sequence). V lost 3 bases, J lost 4 bases, and 12 bases lay in between.

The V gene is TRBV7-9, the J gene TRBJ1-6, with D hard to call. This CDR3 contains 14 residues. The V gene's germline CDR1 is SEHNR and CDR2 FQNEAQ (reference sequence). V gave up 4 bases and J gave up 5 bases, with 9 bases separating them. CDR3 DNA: TGTGCCAGCAGCTACTCTCTGGATAATTCACCCCTCCACTTT. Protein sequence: CASSYSLDNSPLHF.

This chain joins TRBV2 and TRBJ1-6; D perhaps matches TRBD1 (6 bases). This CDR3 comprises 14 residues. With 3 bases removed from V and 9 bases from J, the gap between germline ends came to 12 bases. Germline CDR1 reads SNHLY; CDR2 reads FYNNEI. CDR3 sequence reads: CASSDVGGSSPLHF. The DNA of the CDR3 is TGTGCCAGCAGTGACGTAGGGGGGAGTTCACCCCTCCACTTT.

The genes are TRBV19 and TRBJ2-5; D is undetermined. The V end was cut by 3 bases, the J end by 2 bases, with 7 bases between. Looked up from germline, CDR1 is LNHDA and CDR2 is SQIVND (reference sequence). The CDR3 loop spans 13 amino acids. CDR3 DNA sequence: TGTGCCAGTAGTATCAGGCAGCAAGAGACCCAGTACTTC. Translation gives CASSIRQQETQYF.

The CDR3 bases are TGTGCCAGCAGTGAGATCACGGGTCTCGATGACGAGCAGTACTTC. As protein: CASSEITGLDDEQYF. This rearrangement joins TRBV6-1 to TRBJ2-7, with D unclear. Germline CDR1 reads MNHNS; CDR2 reads SASEGT. The V gene lost 3 bases and the J gene lost 5 bases, with 17 bases spanning the gap. The CDR3 spans 15 residues.

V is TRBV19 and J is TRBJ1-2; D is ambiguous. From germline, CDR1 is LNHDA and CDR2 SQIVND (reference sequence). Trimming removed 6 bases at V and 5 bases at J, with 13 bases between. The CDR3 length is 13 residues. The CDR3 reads CASRPSPGYGYTF. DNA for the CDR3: TGTGCCAGTAGACCTAGCCCGGGGTATGGCTACACCTTC.

This CDR3 is CASSRGLAGKTYNEQFF. The CDR3 DNA reads TGTGCCAGCAGCCGCGGACTAGCGGGGAAAACCTACAATGAGCAGTTCTTC. The J gene is TRBJ2-1, the V gene TRBV4-2; 12 bases line up with TRBD2. Germline CDR1 and CDR2: LGHNA and YNFKEQ. CDR3 length: 17 amino acids. V shed 4 bases, J shed 2 bases, and the junction held 6 bases outside the gene matches.

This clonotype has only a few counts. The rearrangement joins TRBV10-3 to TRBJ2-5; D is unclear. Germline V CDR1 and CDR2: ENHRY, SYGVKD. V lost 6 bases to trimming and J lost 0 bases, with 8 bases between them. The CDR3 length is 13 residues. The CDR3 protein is CAISAAHQETQYF. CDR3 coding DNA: TGTGCCATCAGCGCGGCCCACCAAGAGACCCAGTACTTC.

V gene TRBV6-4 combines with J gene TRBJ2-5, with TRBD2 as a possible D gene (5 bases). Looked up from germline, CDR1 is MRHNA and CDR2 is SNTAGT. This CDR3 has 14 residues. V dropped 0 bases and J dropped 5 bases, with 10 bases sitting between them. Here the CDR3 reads CASSDSGGSETQYF. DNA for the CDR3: TGTGCCAGCAGTGACTCCGGTGGGAGCGAGACCCAGTACTTC.

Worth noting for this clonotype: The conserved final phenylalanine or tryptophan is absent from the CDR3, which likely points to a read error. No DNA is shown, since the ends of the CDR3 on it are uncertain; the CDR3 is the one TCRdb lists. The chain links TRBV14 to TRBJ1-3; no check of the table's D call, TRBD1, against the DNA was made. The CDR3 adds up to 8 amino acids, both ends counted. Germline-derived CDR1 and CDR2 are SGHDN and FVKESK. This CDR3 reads CASSQEGP.

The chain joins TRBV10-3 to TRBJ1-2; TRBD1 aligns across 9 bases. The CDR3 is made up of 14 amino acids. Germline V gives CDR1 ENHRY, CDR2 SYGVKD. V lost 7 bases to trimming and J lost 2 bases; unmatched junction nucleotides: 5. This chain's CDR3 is CAINPTGGNYGYTF. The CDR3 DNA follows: TGTGCCATCAACCCGACAGGGGGGAACTATGGCTACACCTTC.

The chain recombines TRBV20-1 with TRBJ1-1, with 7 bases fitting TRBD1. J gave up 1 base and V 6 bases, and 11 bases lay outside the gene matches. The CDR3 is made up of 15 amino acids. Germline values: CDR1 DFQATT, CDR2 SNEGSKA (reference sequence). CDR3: CSAGRGGTGNTEAFF. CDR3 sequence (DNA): TGCAGTGCAGGCAGGGGGGGAACGGGGAACACTGAAGCTTTCTTT.